Presented here are 23 T cell receptor beta chains from one specimen sequenced in a study of resident and recirculating memory T cells in vitiligo. The protocol was immunoSEQ multiplex PCR, while the TCRdb copy is restricted to in-frame clones and leaves out a portion. Of tens of thousands of clones in the sample, 90% to 95% were seen once. The sample taken for sequencing was blood. All receptors derive from a male donor with vitiligo.

The rearrangement links TRBV19 to TRBJ1-4; 9 positions match TRBD1. CDR1 LNHDA and CDR2 SQIVND come from the germline V gene (reference sequence). The CDR3 sequence is 13 residues long. V shed 6 bases and J 6 bases; nucleotides not matched to a gene: 2. Written as DNA, the CDR3 is TGTGCCAGTAGAAGGGACAGGGATGAAAAACTGTTTTTT. Translation: CASRRDRDEKLFF.

The rearrangement joins TRBV30 to TRBJ1-4, with D possibly being TRBD1 (5 bases). CDR3 length: 13 amino acids. The V end lost 6 bases, the J end lost 6 bases, and 14 bases lay between the germline ends. CDR1 and CDR2 (germline): GTSNPN, SVGIG (reference sequence). The CDR3 nucleotides are TGTGCCTGTGGCCCGGGGGGGGATGAAAAACTGTTTTTT. Amino acid sequence: CACGPGGDEKLFF.

V is TRBV5-1 and J is TRBJ2-3; D is uncertain. CDR3 length: 15 amino acids. Per the germline V gene, CDR1 is SGHRS and CDR2 is YFSETQ. The ends were cut back, 4 bases at V and 6 bases at J, with 18 bases in the middle. CDR3 nucleotides: TGCGCCAGCAGCCCTCGGGTCTCCATGCCGGATACGCAGTATTTT. It is translated as CASSPRVSMPDTQYF.

This chain links TRBV28 with TRBJ2-3, with TRBD1 matching over 7 bases. V was pared by 8 bases and J by 2 bases, with 10 bases of the junction left unmatched. This CDR3 comprises 15 residues. The V gene's germline CDR1 is MDHEN and CDR2 SYDVKM. The CDR3 sequence is CASGLGQAYTDTQYF. The DNA for the CDR3 is TGTGCCAGCGGTCTAGGACAGGCCTACACAGATACGCAGTATTTT.

This clone was counted a single time. The chain links TRBV30 to TRBJ2-7; 10 nucleotides agree with TRBD1. With V trimmed by 2 bases and J by 3 bases, 7 bases remained unmatched. The CDR3 covers 15 residues. Germline V gene lookup returns CDR1 GTSNPN and CDR2 SVGIG (reference sequence). Here the CDR3 DNA reads TGTGCCTGGAGTTCCACCAGGACAGGGGGCTACGAGCAGTACTTC. Protein product: CAWSSTRTGGYEQYF. Complete variable domain (other parts from reference TRBV30 and TRBJ2-7): SQTIHQWPATLVQPVGSPLSLECTVEGTSNPNLYWYRQAAGRGLQLLFYSVGIGQISSEVPQNLSASRPQDRQFILSSKKLLLSDSGFYLCAWSSTRTGGYEQYFGPGTRLTVT.

The rearrangement uses TRBV11-3 and TRBJ2-2; 8 bases line up with TRBD2. The CDR3 is made up of 14 amino acids. Germline trimming cut 8 bases from V and 1 base from J; bases unmatched to any gene: 3. CDR1 and CDR2 (germline): SGHNT, YENEEA. CDR3 sequence (DNA): TGTGCCAGCCGCCTAGCGGGGAACACCGGGGAGCTGTTTTTT. Residues: CASRLAGNTGELFF.

This chain connects TRBV6-5 to TRBJ1-1; D remains unclear. The ends were cut back, 5 bases at V and 0 bases at J, with 7 bases in the middle. This CDR3 is 13 amino acids long. Per the germline V gene, CDR1 is MNHEY and CDR2 is SVGAGI. The CDR3 sequence: CASSQKLNTEAFF. CDR3 DNA sequence: TGTGCCAGCAGTCAGAAACTGAACACTGAAGCTTTCTTT.

This chain links TRBV18 with TRBJ1-5; D not resolved. Germline lookup yields CDR1 KGHSH and CDR2 LQKENI. The CDR3 loop spans 15 amino acids. V lost 2 bases, J lost 0 bases, and 8 bases lay in between. The CDR3 nucleotides read TGTGCCAGCTCACCAAACGGGGATAGCAATCAGCCCCAGCATTTT. Its protein is CASSPNGDSNQPQHF.

The chain has TRBV28 and TRBJ2-7, with 11 bases aligning to TRBD2. The CDR3 is 16 amino acids. The J segment lost 4 bases and the V segment lost 6 bases, leaving 11 bases of the junction unmatched. CDR1 is MDHEN, CDR2 SYDVKM, per germline. The CDR3 sequence is CASRTRLAGSQYEQYF. DNA for the CDR3: TGTGCCAGCAGGACCCGACTAGCGGGGAGCCAGTACGAGCAGTACTTC.

The rearrangement uses TRBV4-1 and TRBJ2-1; TRBD2 agrees at 7 bases. Looked up from germline, CDR1 is MGHRA and CDR2 is YSYEKL. This CDR3 is built from 16 residues. V dropped 5 bases and J dropped 6; count of bases not matched to a gene: 13. CDR3 coding DNA: TGCGCCAGCAGCGACGGGCGCCTAGCGGATATCAATGAGCAGTTCTTC. Amino acids: CASSDGRLADINEQFF.

The genes are TRBV9 and TRBJ2-3, with D tentatively TRBD1 (6 bases). The CDR3 spans 17 residues. V shed 0 bases and J shed 0 bases, with 14 bases lying between them. The germline gives CDR1 SGDLS, CDR2 YYNGEE. The CDR3 sequence: CASSVGGGTQSTDTQYF. CDR3 coding DNA: TGTGCCAGCAGCGTAGGTGGGGGCACCCAGAGCACAGATACGCAGTATTTT.

DNA of the CDR3: TGTGCCAGCACAGGGTTAGCAACTAATGAAAAACTGTTTTTT. It encodes CASTGLATNEKLFF. The gene calls are TRBV27 and TRBJ1-4; perhaps TRBD1 as D (5 bases). The germline gives CDR1 MNHEY, CDR2 SMNVEV (reference sequence). Trimming stripped 7 bases from V and 0 bases from J, with 9 bases between. The CDR3 has 14 amino acids. Complete variable domain (other parts from reference TRBV27 and TRBJ1-4): EAQVTQNPRYLITVTGKKLTVTCSQNMNHEYMSWYRQDPGLGLRQIYYSMNVEVTDKGDVPEGYKVSRKEKRNFPLILESPSPNQTSLYFCASTGLATNEKLFFGSGTQLSVL.

The CDR3 here is CASSATGTSGRSTDTQYF. The CDR3 DNA sequence: TGTGCCAGCAGCGCCACCGGGACTAGCGGTCGTAGCACAGATACGCAGTATTTT. The chain carries TRBV5-8 and TRBJ2-3, with 11 nucleotides matching TRBD2. V lost 4 bases to trimming and J lost 0 bases; unmatched junction nucleotides: 10. The germline V gene encodes CDR1 SGHTS and CDR2 YDEGEE. The CDR3 runs 18 residues. The whole variable domain, remainder taken from reference TRBV5-8 and TRBJ2-3, is EAGVTQSPTHLIKTRGQQATLRCSPISGHTSVYWYQQALGLGLQFLLWYDEGEERNRGNFPPRFSGRQFPNYSSELNVNALELEDSALYLCASSATGTSGRSTDTQYFGPGTRLTVL.

This chain uses TRBV5-1 with TRBJ2-7; 7 positions match TRBD1. The V segment lost 4 bases and the J segment 4 bases; nucleotides outside the gene matches: 8. Germline loops: CDR1 SGHRS, CDR2 YFSETQ. The CDR3 covers 14 residues. The CDR3 DNA is TGCGCCAGCAGCACCGGACAGGTGGGGTACGAGCAGTACTTC. Its translation is CASSTGQVGYEQYF.

This clone showed up just once. The chain links TRBV2 to TRBJ2-7, with 13 bases fitting TRBD2. The CDR3 is 18 amino acids. V lost 2 bases and J lost 4; bases outside the gene matches: 11. Looked up from germline, CDR1 is SNHLY and CDR2 is FYNNEI. The CDR3 reads CASSELRAGLAGLYEQYF. The CDR3 DNA follows: TGTGCCAGCAGTGAACTCAGGGCGGGACTAGCGGGACTATACGAGCAGTACTTC. The full variable domain, with the rest looked up from reference TRBV2 and TRBJ2-7, is EPEVTQTPSHQVTQMGQEVILRCVPISNHLYFYWYRQILGQKVEFLVSFYNNEISEKSEIFDDQFSVERPDGSNFTLKIRSTKLEDSAMYFCASSELRAGLAGLYEQYFGPGTRLTVT.

The gene calls are TRBV23-1 and TRBJ2-1, with 8 nucleotides matching TRBD2. TRBV23-1 qualifies as an ORF whose function is uncertain. The junction had 9 bases not matched to a gene; V was cut back by 11 bases and J by 6 bases. This CDR3 has 13 residues. CDR3 in DNA: TGCGCCCTCACCCGGGGGGGAGGCAATGAGCAGTTCTTC. Translating gives CALTRGGGNEQFF.

The chain joins TRBV5-1 to TRBJ1-4; D uncertain. Germline V lookup: CDR1 SGHRS, CDR2 YFSETQ. This CDR3 has 16 amino acids. V lost 4 bases and J 0 bases, leaving 13 bases between the germline ends. CDR3 sequence (DNA): TGCGCCAGCAGCCTAGGCGACGGTGCAACTAATGAAAAACTGTTTTTT. This gives the protein CASSLGDGATNEKLFF.

The chain combines TRBV6-5 with TRBJ1-1, with D unresolved. This CDR3 has 13 amino acids. Germline V gene data show CDR1 as MNHEY and CDR2 as SVGAGI. V lost 2 bases to trimming and J lost 3 bases, with 7 bases between them. The CDR3 sequence: CASSYGGYTEAFF. DNA for the CDR3: TGTGCCAGCAGTTACGGCGGGTACACTGAAGCTTTCTTT.

In its sample, this clone was seen a few times. This chain links TRBV11-3 with TRBJ2-3; TRBD2 matches at 8 bases. The J segment lost 3 bases and the V segment lost 6 bases, leaving 8 bases of the junction unmatched. This CDR3 contains 15 residues. CDR1 is SGHNT and CDR2 is YENEEA in the germline V gene. CDR3 bases: TGTGCCAGCAGACGGGGGGGTAGCTCAACAGATACGCAGTATTTT. Translation: CASRRGGSSTDTQYF.

The chain employs TRBV6-6 and TRBJ2-7; 9 bases map to TRBD2. The length of the CDR3 is 15 residues. With V trimmed by 6 bases and J by 4 bases, 10 bases remained unmatched. Germline V gene data show CDR1 as MNHNY and CDR2 as SVGAGI (reference sequence). CDR3 sequence (DNA): TGTGCCAGCAGCTCTCATAGCGGGAGCCCTTACGAGCAGTACTTC. Amino acids: CASSSHSGSPYEQYF.

The chain recombines TRBV6-5 with TRBJ2-5; 8 bases map to TRBD1. The CDR3 is 13 residues long. The V gene end was trimmed by 2 bases and the J gene end by 9 bases; junction bases not matched to a gene: 5. Germline CDR1 MNHEY, CDR2 SVGAGI. CDR3 DNA sequence: TGTGCCAGCAGTTACGGTCAGGGGGCGGCCCAGTACTTC. This codes for CASSYGQGAAQYF.

The chain couples TRBV5-6 to TRBJ1-1; D is undetermined. The V end lost 0 bases, the J end lost 5 bases, and 5 bases lay between the germline ends. Germline V gene data show CDR1 as SGHDT and CDR2 as YYEEEE. This CDR3 has 12 amino acids. The CDR3 protein is CASSLERTEAFF. The CDR3 DNA reads as TGTGCCAGCAGCTTGGAGAGGACTGAAGCTTTCTTT.

The chain links TRBV5-6 to TRBJ2-1; TRBD2 is a possible D gene (6 bases). V was pared by 0 bases and J by 7 bases, with 8 bases between. The CDR3 totals 13 residues. Looked up from germline, CDR1 is SGHDT and CDR2 is YYEEEE. CDR3 DNA sequence: TGTGCCAGCAGCTTGGGGAGGGCGAATGAGCAGTTCTTC. Its protein is CASSLGRANEQFF.